This T cell receptor (beta chain) was captured in a study of radiotherapy plus CTLA-4 blockade in lung cancer (dated by TCRdb to the late 2010s). Regarding the research as a whole: Objective responses occurred in around 20% of enrolled patients, and around 30% achieved disease control.

In this study, focal radiation therapy paired with CTLA-4 blockade (ipilimumab) was tested in patients who had chemo-refractory metastatic non-small-cell lung cancer. The CDR3 holds 12 amino acids from the cysteine to the phenylalanine. Of the read, only the CDR3 DNA is kept; its 36 bases are in frame from base 1. Trimming removed 6 bases from V and 12 bases from J, leaving 15 bases between the germline ends. CDR1 MNHNS and CDR2 SASEGT were looked up in the germline V gene. Broader findings and caveats from the paper: After treatment with radiotherapy and ipilimumab, TCR clones that originated in tumors expanded in peripheral blood. Increased serum interferon-beta after radiation, together with early dynamic changes in blood T cell clones, were reported to be the strongest predictors of response.

About this clone itself: No cognate antigen has been identified for it. Within one base of it there is no much larger clone, and no base qualities were kept.

Library generation was performed with the immunoSEQ multiplex PCR assay. The immuneACCESS repertoire file appears here via TCRdb, limited to in-frame rearrangements. These files lack a portion of the clones; in checked studies, under half of the deficit traces to unresolved V genes, and the cause of the others is not known. The sample profile shows 80,000 or so clones; 78% of them were found once. Of the sample, under 5% is held by the ten largest clones. This receptor chain uses TRBV6-1 and TRBJ2-1; the best D guess is TRBD1, with 6 bases matching. The sequence came from a human donor with non-small cell lung cancer who had a partial response to radiotherapy plus ipilimumab. Some clones in this sample may be carry-over from other donors' samples. The sample was peripheral blood, taken from a patient treated with radiotherapy plus ipilimumab. This receptor has the CDR3 CASSPGDKGQFF. The sequenced DNA: TGTGCCAGCAGCCCAGGGGATAAGGGGCAGTTCTTC.